The 24 T cell receptor beta chains listed next were all sequenced from one sample in a study of blood T cell repertoires in COVID-19. Profiling relied on immunoSEQ multiplex PCR, and the TCRdb table lists in-frame clones only, not all of them. The sample holds 150,000 to 200,000 clones, approximately 90% seen once. The specimen sequenced was peripheral blood. The source of these receptors is a woman aged 70-85 years with COVID-19, enrolled during active disease.

The chain employs TRBV3-1 (or the pseudogene TRBV3-2) and TRBJ2-1; D is possibly TRBD1 (5 bases). The CDR3 length is 12 residues. Germline V gene data show CDR1 as LGHDT and CDR2 as YNNKEL (reference sequence). Trimming left V 0 bases short and J 11 bases short, with 8 bases between. The CDR3 coding sequence is TGTGCCAGCAGCCAAGATCGGACAAAGCAGTTCTTC. Encoded protein: CASSQDRTKQFF.

A remark on this clone: A read error may account for a junction end that differs from germline. V is TRBV11-2 and J is TRBJ1-2, with D perhaps matching TRBD1 (6 bases). Germline V gene lookup returns CDR1 SGHAT and CDR2 FQNNGV. The CDR3 runs 15 residues. DNA of the CDR3: TGTGCCAGCAGGCCTGTGCGGGGGCGGAACTCTGGCTACACCTTC. Encoded protein: CASRPVRGRNSGYTF.

The CDR3 nucleotides read TGTGCCAGCAGCCCCCCTGACAGGGGGCTAGATACGCAGTATTTT. Residues: CASSPPDRGLDTQYF. The J gene is TRBJ2-3, the V gene TRBV6-6; 10 bases match TRBD1. CDR3 length: 15 residues. Trimming removed 6 bases from V and 5 bases from J; junction bases left unmatched: 8. Germline-derived CDR1 and CDR2 are MNHNY and SVGAGI (reference sequence).

V and J are TRBV6-4 and TRBJ2-1, with TRBD2 matching over 10 bases. CDR3 length: 14 amino acids. Germline trimming cut 6 bases from V and 7 bases from J; bases unmatched to any gene: 6. Per germline, CDR1 MRHNA and CDR2 SNTAGT. The CDR3 sequence is CASSSSGGRNEQFF. CDR3 sequence (DNA): TGTGCCAGCAGCTCTAGCGGGGGCAGAAATGAGCAGTTCTTC.

The chain couples TRBV6-1 to TRBJ1-4, with D possibly TRBD1 on 5 matching bases. V was cut by 4 bases and J by 0 bases, with 12 bases left in between. Germline CDR1 MNHNS, CDR2 SASEGT. The CDR3 loop spans 16 amino acids. CDR3 sequence: CASSAGLEPTNEKLFF. The CDR3 DNA follows: TGTGCCAGCAGTGCAGGGCTCGAACCAACTAATGAAAAACTGTTTTTT.

V gene TRBV11-2 combines with J gene TRBJ2-7, with TRBD1 as a possible D gene (6 bases). The V end lost 7 bases, the J end lost 2 bases, and 15 bases lay between the germline ends. This CDR3 has 14 residues. CDR1 and CDR2 (germline): SGHAT, FQNNGV. CDR3 nucleotides: TGTGCCAGCACGCCCCAGGGGTTGACCTACGAGCAGTACTTC. Its protein product is CASTPQGLTYEQYF.

This rearrangement joins TRBV7-9 to TRBJ1-2, with D perhaps TRBD1 (6 bases). V lost 1 base and J lost 4, with 13 bases in between. The germline V gene encodes CDR1 SEHNR and CDR2 FQNEAQ (reference sequence). This CDR3 region has 15 residues. In DNA, the CDR3 is TGTGCCAGCAGCTTAGGGACAGATTCCCTCTATGGCTACACCTTC. This sequence encodes CASSLGTDSLYGYTF.

The genes are TRBV27 and TRBJ2-7; the match to TRBD2 covers 7 bases. Per germline, CDR1 MNHEY and CDR2 SMNVEV (reference sequence). The CDR3 totals 14 residues. Germline trimming cut 4 bases from V and 6 bases from J; bases unmatched to any gene: 9. The CDR3 is CASSSPHGGFEQYF. The CDR3, as DNA: TGTGCCAGCAGTTCGCCGCACGGGGGGTTCGAGCAGTACTTC.

The chain is built from TRBV20-1 and TRBJ1-5; 8 nucleotides agree with TRBD1. Germline V gene data show CDR1 as DFQATT and CDR2 as SNEGSKA (reference sequence). V shed 3 bases, J shed 0 bases, and the junction held 7 bases outside the gene matches. This CDR3 has 16 residues. The DNA of the CDR3 is TGCAGTGCTAGTGGGGGACAGGAGTATAGCAATCAGCCCCAGCATTTT. This codes for CSASGGQEYSNQPQHF.

This chain connects TRBV28 to TRBJ1-4; no clear D gene. CDR1 and CDR2 (germline): MDHEN, SYDVKM. Trimming removed 4 bases at V and 8 bases at J, with 23 bases between. CDR3 length: 17 residues. CDR3 coding DNA: TGTGCCAGCAGTTCCAATCTCCGAGCGGGGATGGGGGAAAAACTGTTTTTT. Protein sequence: CASSSNLRAGMGEKLFF.

The chain links TRBV7-8 to TRBJ1-5, with D possibly matching TRBD1 (5 bases). V lost 5 bases and J 3 bases, leaving 20 bases between the germline ends. The CDR3 is 17 amino acids. From germline, CDR1 is SGHVS and CDR2 FQNEAQ. The CDR3 DNA follows: TGTGCCAGCAGCAAGACACCTCTCGGGGGTGACAATCAGCCCCAGCATTTT. It encodes CASSKTPLGGDNQPQHF.

Written as DNA, the CDR3 is TGTGCCAGCAGCCGAGGACAGGGGAAGGAAAAACTGTTTTTT. This codes for CASSRGQGKEKLFF. The rearrangement uses TRBV3-1 (or the pseudogene TRBV3-2) and TRBJ1-4, with 9 bases lining up with TRBD1. From germline, CDR1 is LGHDT and CDR2 YNNKEL (reference sequence). V lost 4 bases and J lost 8; bases outside the gene matches: 5. The CDR3 loop spans 14 amino acids.

The chain is built from TRBV7-2 and TRBJ2-5, with D maybe TRBD1 (6 bases). CDR1 and CDR2 from the germline V gene are SGHTA and FQGNSA. This CDR3 has 15 residues. The V and J ends lost 7 bases and 4 bases respectively, with 19 bases between them. The CDR3 nucleotides are TGTGCCAGCAACTCCAGGGGCGGGCTGCTAGAGACCCAGTACTTC. It codes for CASNSRGGLLETQYF.

The rearrangement uses TRBV7-9 and TRBJ1-4, with a tentative D call TRBD1 (5 bases). This CDR3 region has 15 residues. From germline, CDR1 is SEHNR and CDR2 FQNEAQ (reference sequence). V shed 1 base and J shed 2 bases, with 8 bases lying between them. The CDR3 region is CASSLVRGTNEKLFF. DNA of the CDR3: TGTGCCAGCAGCTTAGTTCGGGGGACTAATGAAAAACTGTTTTTT.

V gene TRBV2 combines with J gene TRBJ1-4; D might be TRBD1 (5 bases). CDR3 length: 14 residues. V was pared by 4 bases and J by 3 bases, with 9 bases between. Germline V gives CDR1 SNHLY, CDR2 FYNNEI. DNA for the CDR3: TGTGCCAGCAGTGTATGGGGCCCTAATGAAAAACTGTTTTTT. Its translation is CASSVWGPNEKLFF.

This chain joins TRBV7-3 and TRBJ1-1; TRBD1 matches 8 bases. V lost 4 bases, J lost 4 bases, and 5 bases stayed unmatched. The CDR3 runs 14 residues. Germline V lookup: CDR1 SGHTA, CDR2 FQGTGA. The CDR3 loop is CASSSKTGGTEAFF. CDR3 nucleotide sequence: TGTGCCAGCAGCTCAAAAACAGGGGGCACTGAAGCTTTCTTT.

This clone was seen more than once but under ten times. The chain uses TRBV28 and TRBJ1-2; D may be TRBD1 (6 bases). Germline V lookup: CDR1 MDHEN, CDR2 SYDVKM. The CDR3 sequence is 15 residues long. V was clipped by 2 bases and J by 8 bases, with 18 bases between them. As DNA, the CDR3 is TGTGCCAGCAGTTTACCGCAGGGGCTCCCCTGGGGCTACACCTTC. The encoded protein is CASSLPQGLPWGYTF.

The chain employs TRBV5-1 and TRBJ1-2, with D possibly being TRBD1 (5 bases). Germline-derived CDR1 and CDR2 are SGHRS and YFSETQ. V lost 1 base and J lost 5, with 15 bases in between. This CDR3 contains 15 residues. In DNA, the CDR3 is TGCGCCAGCAGCTTGTGGGCAGGGACTCCTTATGGCTACACCTTC. It is translated as CASSLWAGTPYGYTF.

The chain joins TRBV5-8 to TRBJ2-1; the D gene is possibly TRBD1 (6 bases). The CDR3 consists of 15 residues. Germline CDR1 SGHTS, CDR2 YDEGEE. The germline V and J ends were trimmed by 1 base and 6 bases, with 14 bases remaining between them. For the CDR3, the DNA is TGTGCCAGCAGCTTGACTATACAGGGTTCCAATGAGCAGTTCTTC. This gives the protein CASSLTIQGSNEQFF. Full variable domain (remainder filled in from reference TRBV5-8 and TRBJ2-1): EAGVTQSPTHLIKTRGQQATLRCSPISGHTSVYWYQQALGLGLQFLLWYDEGEERNRGNFPPRFSGRQFPNYSSELNVNALELEDSALYLCASSLTIQGSNEQFFGPGTRLTVL.

The V and J genes are TRBV24-1 and TRBJ1-2, with 8 bases that match TRBD1. Germline CDR1 and CDR2: KGHDR and SFDVKD. V trimming: 6 bases; J trimming: 2 bases; junction bases outside the gene matches: 4. CDR3 length: 14 residues. The CDR3 DNA reads TGTGCCACCAGTCCAGGACAGGGCAACTATGGCTACACCTTC. Amino acids: CATSPGQGNYGYTF.

CDR3 DNA sequence: TGTGCCAGCAGTAGTGGACAGGGGGCGCGTTTCGAGCAGTACTTC. Its translation: CASSSGQGARFEQYF. The chain recombines TRBV7-2 with TRBJ2-7; TRBD1 matches 11 bases. Germline assignment: CDR1 SGHTA and CDR2 FQGNSA. The CDR3 has 15 amino acids. The junction had 10 bases not matched to a gene; V was cut back by 6 bases and J by 6 bases. Supplemented by reference TRBV7-2 and TRBJ2-7, the full variable domain reads GAGVSQSPSNKVTEKGKDVELRCDPISGHTALYWYRQSLGQGLEFLIYFQGNSAPDKSGLPSDRFSAERTGGSVSTLTIQRTQQEDSAVYLCASSSGQGARFEQYFGPGTRLTVT.

This chain links TRBV2 with TRBJ1-2; TRBD1 agrees at 12 bases. The CDR3 has 15 amino acids. CDR1 is SNHLY, CDR2 FYNNEI, per germline. After removal of 6 bases from V and 4 bases from J, the junction contained 6 bases not matched to a gene. The CDR3 is CASRVGQGAFYGYTF. CDR3 bases: TGTGCCAGCAGGGTGGGACAGGGGGCTTTCTATGGCTACACCTTC.

The V call is TRBV7-9, the J call TRBJ1-4; possibly TRBD1 for D (5 bases). The CDR3 runs 16 residues. Trimming took 2 bases from V and 6 from J, leaving 16 bases between them. Germline V gives CDR1 SEHNR, CDR2 FQNEAQ (reference sequence). The DNA of the CDR3 is TGTGCCAGCAGCTTAAGGGCGGTAGGCAGGGATGAAAAACTGTTTTTT. Its protein product is CASSLRAVGRDEKLFF.

This chain connects TRBV3-1 (or the pseudogene TRBV3-2) to TRBJ2-5; D is perhaps TRBD2 (5 bases). Per the germline V gene, CDR1 is LGHDT and CDR2 is YNNKEL (reference sequence). This CDR3 is 17 amino acids long. Trimming shortened V by 2 bases and J by 5 bases, and 21 bases separated the two germline ends. CDR3 coding DNA: TGTGCCAGCAGCCAACCACGTCAGTTTTCACTAGAGGAGACCCAGTACTTC. Protein: CASSQPRQFSLEETQYF.